Sample share makes the clone carrying this T cell receptor beta chain large (0.1 to 1%). Its antigen is undetermined. These gene names are mouse names. The read terminates 1 residue before the CDR3 end, so the remaining end is supplied by the germline J gene. The sample carries other DNA sequences with the same CDR3. The source of the sample is a study of tissue T cells after allogeneic stem cell transplantation. The V end lost 1 base, the J end lost 6 bases, and 7 bases lay between the germline ends. Germline-derived CDR1 and CDR2 are SGHSA and FRNQAP. This CDR3 spans 12 amino acids. Profiling relied on immunoSEQ multiplex PCR, and the TCRdb table lists in-frame clones only, not all of them. The data hold approximately 2,100 clones, with roughly 48% observed a single time. Whole-study results and caveats: Blood and spleen captured only part of the tissue TCR repertoire.

Time point denoted: mouse harvest day 14 after allogeneic transplant. Mouse grafts combined 10^7 T-cell-depleted bone marrow cells with 10^6 splenic CD5+ T cells. The specimen was liver tissue. The rearrangement uses TRBV16 and TRBJ2-7; D remains ambiguous. The clonotype originates from a female BALB/c mouse given C57BL/6 T cells with graft-versus-host disease after an allogeneic hematopoietic cell transplant. The CDR3 DNA, read in part, is TGTGCAAGCAGCTTAGGGAACAGTGAACAGTAC. Translated, it gives CASSLGNSEQY. The entire CDR3 protein reads CASSLGNSEQYF.